This T cell receptor (beta chain) is drawn from a study of cytotoxic CD8 clonotypes in ibrutinib-treated CLL. The study's findings and limits: Clonality rose at ibrutinib response, held steady in sustained remission, and fell toward baseline at progression. Exceeding age-matched healthy donors, baseline clonality also tracked the counts of circulating CD8+ T cells. Public clonotypes, an uncommon group, contracted or remained stable on treatment.

Assay: immunoSEQ multiplex PCR; the TCRdb copy retains only in-frame clones and omits some. The repertoire holds 140,000 or so clones, with 75% to 85% as singletons. For this clone: Its antigen is not identified.

This CDR3 comprises 15 residues. V gave up 2 bases and J gave up 8 bases; unmatched junction bases: 7. Germline CDR1 and CDR2: SGHTA and FQGNSA. This material consisted of PBMCs, taken after 12 months of ibrutinib treatment. The source of this sequence is a human donor with chronic lymphocytic leukemia. The rearrangement links TRBV7-2 to TRBJ1-4; 8 nucleotides match TRBD1. The CDR3 protein is CASSLRDRGGEKLFF. CDR3 DNA: TGTGCCAGCAGCTTACGAGACAGGGGTGGCGAAAAACTGTTTTTT.